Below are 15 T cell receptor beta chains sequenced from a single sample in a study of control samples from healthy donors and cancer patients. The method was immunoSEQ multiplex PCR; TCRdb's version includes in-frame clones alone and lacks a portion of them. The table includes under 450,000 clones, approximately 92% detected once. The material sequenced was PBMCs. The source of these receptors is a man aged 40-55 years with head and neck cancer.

The CDR3 DNA is TGCGCCAGCAGCCAAGTCGTCGCAGGGTCCGGGGAGCTGTTTTTT. As protein: CASSQVVAGSGELFF. The gene calls are TRBV4-1 and TRBJ2-2, with D possibly matching TRBD1 (5 bases). The V end lost 1 base, the J end lost 6 bases, and 12 bases lay between the germline ends. This CDR3 has 15 amino acids. The germline V gene has CDR1 MGHRA and CDR2 YSYEKL.

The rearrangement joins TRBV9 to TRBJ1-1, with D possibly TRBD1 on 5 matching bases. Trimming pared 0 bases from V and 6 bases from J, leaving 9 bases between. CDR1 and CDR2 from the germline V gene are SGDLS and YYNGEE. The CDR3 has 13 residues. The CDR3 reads CASSVGPRAEAFF. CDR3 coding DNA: TGTGCCAGCAGCGTAGGCCCCAGGGCTGAAGCTTTCTTT. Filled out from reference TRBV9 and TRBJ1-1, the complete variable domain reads DSGVTQTPKHLITATGQRVTLRCSPRSGDLSVYWYQQSLDQGLQFLIQYYNGEERAKGNILERFSAQQFPDLHSELNLSSLELGDSALYFCASSVGPRAEAFFGQGTRLTVV.

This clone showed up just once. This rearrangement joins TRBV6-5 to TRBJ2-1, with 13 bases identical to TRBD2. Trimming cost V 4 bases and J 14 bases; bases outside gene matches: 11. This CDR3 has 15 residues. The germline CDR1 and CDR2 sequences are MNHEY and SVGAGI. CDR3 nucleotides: TGTGCCAGCAGTTCCGGGACTAGCGGGGTCGCGAAAGAGTTCTTC. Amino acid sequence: CASSSGTSGVAKEFF.

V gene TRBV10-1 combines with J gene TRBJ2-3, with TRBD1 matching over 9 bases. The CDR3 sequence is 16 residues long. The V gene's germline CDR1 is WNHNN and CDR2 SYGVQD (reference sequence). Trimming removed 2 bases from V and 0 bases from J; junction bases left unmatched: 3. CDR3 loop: CASSEATGGSTDTQYF. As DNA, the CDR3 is TGCGCCAGCAGTGAGGCGACAGGGGGAAGCACAGATACGCAGTATTTT.

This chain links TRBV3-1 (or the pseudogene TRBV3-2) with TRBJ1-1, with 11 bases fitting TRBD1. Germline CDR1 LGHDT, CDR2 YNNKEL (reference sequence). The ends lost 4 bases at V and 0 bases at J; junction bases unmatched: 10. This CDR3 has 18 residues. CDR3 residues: CASSPWTGGVKVNTEAFF. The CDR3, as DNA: TGTGCCAGCAGCCCGTGGACAGGGGGCGTTAAGGTGAACACTGAAGCTTTCTTT.

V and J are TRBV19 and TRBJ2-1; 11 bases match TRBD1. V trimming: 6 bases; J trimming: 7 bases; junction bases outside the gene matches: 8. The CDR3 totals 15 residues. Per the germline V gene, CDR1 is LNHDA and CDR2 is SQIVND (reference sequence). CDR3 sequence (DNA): TGTGCCAGTAGAGTGGGGACAGGGGGAGTAAATGAGCAGTTCTTC. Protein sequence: CASRVGTGGVNEQFF.

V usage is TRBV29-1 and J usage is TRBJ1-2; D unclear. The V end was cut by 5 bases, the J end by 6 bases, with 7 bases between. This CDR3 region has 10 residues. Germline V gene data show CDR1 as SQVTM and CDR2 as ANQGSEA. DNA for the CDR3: TGCAGCGTTTTTCTTGATGGCTACACCTTC. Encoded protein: CSVFLDGYTF.

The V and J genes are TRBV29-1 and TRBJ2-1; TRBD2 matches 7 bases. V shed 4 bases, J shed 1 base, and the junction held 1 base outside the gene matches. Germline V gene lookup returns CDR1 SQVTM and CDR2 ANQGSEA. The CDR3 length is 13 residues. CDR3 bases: TGCAGCGTTGCTAGCGGTTCCTACAATGAGCAGTTCTTC. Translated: CSVASGSYNEQFF.

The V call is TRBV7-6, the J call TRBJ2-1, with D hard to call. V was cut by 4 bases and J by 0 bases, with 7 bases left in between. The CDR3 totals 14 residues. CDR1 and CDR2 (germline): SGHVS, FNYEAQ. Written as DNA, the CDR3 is TGTGCCAGCAGCTCTCAGAGCTCCTACAATGAGCAGTTCTTC. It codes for CASSSQSSYNEQFF. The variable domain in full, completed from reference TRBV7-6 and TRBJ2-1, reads GAGVSQSPRYKVTKRGQDVALRCDPISGHVSLYWYRQALGQGPEFLTYFNYEAQQDKSGLPNDRFSAERPEGSISTLTIQRTEQRDSAMYRCASSSQSSYNEQFFGPGTRLTVL.

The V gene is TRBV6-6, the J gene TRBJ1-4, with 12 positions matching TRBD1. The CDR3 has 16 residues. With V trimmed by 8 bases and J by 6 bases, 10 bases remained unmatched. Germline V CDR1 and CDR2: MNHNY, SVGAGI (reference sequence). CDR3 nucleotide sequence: TGTGCCAGCGGGGGGACAGGGGGCATGAGGGATGAAAAACTGTTTTTT. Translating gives CASGGTGGMRDEKLFF.

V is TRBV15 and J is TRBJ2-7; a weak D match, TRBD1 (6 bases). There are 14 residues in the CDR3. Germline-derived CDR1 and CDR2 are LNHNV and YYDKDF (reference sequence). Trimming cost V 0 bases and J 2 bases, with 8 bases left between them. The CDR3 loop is CATSREDRTYEQYF. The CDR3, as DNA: TGTGCCACCAGCAGAGAGGACAGAACCTACGAGCAGTACTTC.

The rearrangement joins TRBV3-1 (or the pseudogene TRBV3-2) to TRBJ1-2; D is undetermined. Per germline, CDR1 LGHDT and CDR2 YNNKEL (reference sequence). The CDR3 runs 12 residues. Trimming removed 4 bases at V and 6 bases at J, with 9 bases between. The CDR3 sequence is CASSPAGNGYTF. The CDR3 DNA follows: TGTGCCAGCAGCCCGGCGGGGAATGGCTACACCTTC.

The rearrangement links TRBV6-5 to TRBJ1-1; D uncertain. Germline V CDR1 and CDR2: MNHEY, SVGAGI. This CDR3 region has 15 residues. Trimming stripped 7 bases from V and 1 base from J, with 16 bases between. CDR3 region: CASTVDGWANTEAFF. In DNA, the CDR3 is TGTGCCAGCACCGTGGACGGGTGGGCGAACACTGAAGCTTTCTTT.

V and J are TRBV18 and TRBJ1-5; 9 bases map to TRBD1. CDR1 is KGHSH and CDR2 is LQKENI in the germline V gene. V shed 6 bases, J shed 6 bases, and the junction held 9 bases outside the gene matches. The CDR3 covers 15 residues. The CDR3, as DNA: TGTGCCAGCTCCCCCGGACAGGGGAGTACTCAGCCCCAGCATTTT. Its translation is CASSPGQGSTQPQHF.

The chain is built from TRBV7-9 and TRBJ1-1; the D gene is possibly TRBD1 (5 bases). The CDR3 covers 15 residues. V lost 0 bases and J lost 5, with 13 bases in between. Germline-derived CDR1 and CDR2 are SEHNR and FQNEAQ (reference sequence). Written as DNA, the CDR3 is TGTGCCAGCAGCTTAGCTCCGGGGGGACTTACTGAAGCTTTCTTT. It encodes CASSLAPGGLTEAFF.